Below, 5 T cell receptor beta chains from the same sample are listed, as sequenced in a study of Graves' ophthalmopathy and Graves' hyperthyroidism. Transcripts of RNA were the source for amplifying TCR beta CDR3 regions. HTBI-primed RT-PCR formed the first round, and a multiplex PCR formed the second. TCRdb analysed the multiplex PCR reads with MiXCR anew, one entry per CDR3 protein. The sample has 500,000 to 700,000 distinct CDR3 sequences; 22% are singletons. Sequences were obtained from peripheral blood. These receptor sequences come from a woman under 30 with stable Graves' hyperthyroidism. Some clones in this sample may be carry-over from other donors' samples.

The CDR3 DNA reads TGTGCCAGCTCACCAGAAGAGGGTGGCTCCTACGAGCAGTACTTC. Translated, it gives CASSPEEGGSYEQYF. This chain connects TRBV18 to TRBJ2-7; maybe TRBD2 (5 bases). Germline assignment: CDR1 KGHSH and CDR2 LQKENI. CDR3 length: 15 amino acids. The V end lost 2 bases, the J end lost 0 bases, and 11 bases lay between the germline ends.

J is TRBJ2-5 and V is TRBV19; D remains unclear. The CDR3 runs 13 residues. CDR1 and CDR2 from the germline V gene are LNHDA and SQIVND (reference sequence). Trimming took 1 base from V and 6 from J, leaving 9 bases between them. CDR3 coding DNA: TGTGCCAGTAGTATAGGGCCCGGGCAGACCCAGTACTTC. Its protein is CASSIGPGQTQYF.

This clonotype was seen many times. This chain's CDR3 is CASSLNPGGGYEQYF. CDR3 bases: TGTGCCAGCAGCTTAAACCCCGGGGGGGGGTACGAGCAGTACTTC. This chain uses TRBV7-3 with TRBJ2-7; 8 nucleotides agree with TRBD2. There are 15 residues in the CDR3. Looked up from germline, CDR1 is SGHTA and CDR2 is FQGTGA. The junction had 6 bases not matched to a gene; V was cut back by 1 base and J by 4 bases. Filled out from reference TRBV7-3 and TRBJ2-7, the complete variable domain reads GAGVSQTPSNKVTEKGKYVELRCDPISGHTALYWYRQSLGQGPEFLIYFQGTGAADDSGLPNDRFFAVRPEGSVSTLKIQRTERGDSAVYLCASSLNPGGGYEQYFGPGTRLTVT.

Concerning this clonotype itself: Possible read error: a much larger clone is one base away. Written as DNA, the CDR3 is TGTGCCACCAGGAGTACGAACACTGAAGCTTGCTTT. Its protein is CATRSTNTEACF. The chain joins TRBV24-1 to TRBJ1-1; D remains ambiguous. Germline V lookup: CDR1 KGHDR, CDR2 SFDVKD. The CDR3 runs 12 residues.

This clonotype appeared many times. This chain links TRBV6-1 with TRBJ1-1; a possible D gene is TRBD1 (6 bases). With 6 bases removed from V and 10 bases from J, the gap between germline ends came to 21 bases. The CDR3 contains 14 residues. CDR1 and CDR2 from the germline V gene are MNHNS and SASEGT. Here the CDR3 DNA reads TGTGCCAGCAGGGGGACACCCCACGATTTAGGAGCTTTCTTT. Its translation: CASRGTPHDLGAFF.